Listed here are 5 T cell receptor beta chains from one sample, sequenced in a study of shared clonotypes between healthy human individuals. Sequenced by immunoSEQ multiplex PCR; TCRdb stores in-frame clones only, minus some. The sample lists approximately 1.5 million clones, approximately 98.5% occurring once. Sequenced sample: naive CD4+ T cells sorted from blood. The subset was: CD45RA+ positively selected. These receptors all stem from a man aged 25 to 40 in good health.

The chain recombines TRBV7-2 with TRBJ2-7, with 8 bases identical to TRBD2. V trimming: 1 base; J trimming: 4 bases; junction bases outside the gene matches: 6. The CDR3 length is 15 residues. In germline, CDR1 is SGHTA, CDR2 FQGNSA. CDR3 DNA sequence: TGTGCCAGCAGCTTAGTGATAGCGGGATCTTACGAGCAGTACTTC. Its translation is CASSLVIAGSYEQYF.

This clone was recorded once. The chain has TRBV5-1 and TRBJ2-1; no firm D call. CDR3 size: 14 residues. Germline V gene sequence: CDR1 SGHRS, CDR2 YFSETQ. The V gene lost 7 bases and the J gene lost 5 bases, with 16 bases spanning the gap. The CDR3 spells CASGSVGLDNEQFF. CDR3 DNA: TGCGCCAGCGGGTCCGTTGGCCTAGACAATGAGCAGTTCTTC.

The genes are TRBV5-4 and TRBJ1-4; no firm D call. The CDR3 runs 15 residues. The ends were cut back, 5 bases at V and 0 bases at J, with 11 bases in the middle. Germline V gene sequence: CDR1 SGHNT, CDR2 YYREEE (reference sequence). CDR3 amino acids: CASRDARATNEKLFF. Written as DNA, the CDR3 is TGTGCCAGCAGGGACGCACGCGCAACTAATGAAAAACTGTTTTTT.

This clone was detected once. The chain joins TRBV7-9 to TRBJ1-1; 7 positions match TRBD1. This CDR3 comprises 12 residues. Germline lookup yields CDR1 SEHNR and CDR2 FQNEAQ (reference sequence). V lost 5 bases, J lost 9 bases, and 6 bases stayed unmatched. The CDR3 loop is CASSADRTKAFF. The CDR3 nucleotides are TGTGCCAGCAGCGCGGACAGGACTAAAGCTTTCTTT.

The chain couples TRBV6-5 to TRBJ1-5; D gene unclear. Trimming removed 5 bases at V and 2 bases at J, with 13 bases between. The CDR3 is made up of 15 amino acids. Germline V lookup: CDR1 MNHEY, CDR2 SVGAGI. CDR3 DNA: TGTGCCAGCAGTCCCAGGCGCCGGCGCAATCAGCCCCAGCATTTT. Protein sequence: CASSPRRRRNQPQHF.